These 26 T cell receptor beta chains originate from one sample sequenced in a study of T cell changes during pregnancy in multiple sclerosis. The method was immunoSEQ multiplex PCR; TCRdb's version includes in-frame clones alone and lacks a portion of them. The data hold around 69,000 clones, with around 92% observed a single time. The starting material was peripheral blood, obtained in the third trimester of pregnancy. These receptors were obtained from a female donor in good health, enrolled as a control in a pregnancy study.

J is TRBJ2-7 and V is TRBV2; tentatively, D is TRBD1 (6 bases). Trimming pared 4 bases from V and 7 bases from J, leaving 11 bases between. This CDR3 is built from 12 residues. The germline CDR1 and CDR2 sequences are SNHLY and FYNNEI. The CDR3 here is CASSVGGLEQYF. CDR3 DNA: TGTGCCAGCAGTGTAGGGGGTCTGGAGCAGTACTTC.

The chain couples TRBV4-3 to TRBJ1-1; 7 bases line up with TRBD1. The junction had 11 bases not matched to a gene; V was cut back by 4 bases and J by 0 bases. CDR1 is LGHNA and CDR2 is YSLEER in the germline V gene. This CDR3 is built from 17 residues. The CDR3 spells CASSREWTGSLNTEAFF. In DNA form, the CDR3 reads TGCGCCAGCAGCCGAGAGTGGACAGGATCTTTGAACACTGAAGCTTTCTTT.

The chain links TRBV11-2 to TRBJ1-6, with D tentatively TRBD1 (5 bases). This CDR3 region has 15 residues. Trimming removed 5 bases from V and 5 bases from J, with 13 bases in between. The germline CDR1 and CDR2 sequences are SGHAT and FQNNGV. CDR3 in DNA: TGTGCCAGCAGCCCGCGGGACTTTAATAATTCACCCCTCCACTTT. The encoded protein is CASSPRDFNNSPLHF.

This rearrangement joins TRBV5-6 to TRBJ2-7, with a possible D match to TRBD1 (5 bases). Germline CDR1 and CDR2: SGHDT and YYEEEE. V dropped 4 bases and J dropped 5 bases, with 19 bases sitting between them. This CDR3 region has 15 residues. DNA for the CDR3: TGTGCCAGCAGCCGGAAGCCAGGGTCGTTGAACGAGCAGTACTTC. It specifies CASSRKPGSLNEQYF.

This chain connects TRBV14 to TRBJ1-1, with TRBD1 matching 8 bases. This CDR3 is built from 15 residues. V was pared by 1 base and J by 6 bases, with 7 bases of the junction left unmatched. Germline-derived CDR1 and CDR2 are SGHDN and FVKESK. The DNA for the CDR3 is TGTGCCAGCAGCCAAGCTTACAGGGGGTCCTCTGAAGCTTTCTTT. Its translation is CASSQAYRGSSEAFF.

The gene calls are TRBV19 and TRBJ1-3; possibly TRBD1 for D (5 bases). Trimming pared 5 bases from V and 4 bases from J, leaving 9 bases between. Germline V gene sequence: CDR1 LNHDA, CDR2 SQIVND (reference sequence). This CDR3 is 13 amino acids long. The CDR3, as DNA: TGTGCCAGTAGTGTGACAGTCGGAAACACCATATATTTT. Its translation is CASSVTVGNTIYF. Based on the CDR3 plus reference TRBV19 and TRBJ1-3, the full variable domain is DGGITQSPKYLFRKEGQNVTLSCEQNLNHDAMYWYRQDPGQGLRLIYYSQIVNDFQKGDIAEGYSVSREKKESFPLTVTSAQKNPTAFYLCASSVTVGNTIYFGEGSWLTVV.

The CDR3 nucleotides read TGTGCCAGCAGTGTCCCACAATTGGCACAAGATACGCAGTATTTT. Translation gives CASSVPQLAQDTQYF. The chain uses TRBV28 and TRBJ2-3, with D unresolved. The CDR3 is 15 residues long. Germline CDR1 MDHEN, CDR2 SYDVKM. With 5 bases removed from V and 5 bases from J, the gap between germline ends came to 17 bases. Variable domain in full (rest from reference TRBV28 and TRBJ2-3): DVKVTQSSRYLVKRTGEKVFLECVQDMDHENMFWYRQDPGLGLRLIYFSYDVKMKEKGDIPEGYSVSREKKERFSLILESASTNQTSMYLCASSVPQLAQDTQYFGPGTRLTVL.

V gene TRBV27 combines with J gene TRBJ2-7, with D perhaps TRBD2 (5 bases). Germline assignment: CDR1 MNHEY and CDR2 SMNVEV (reference sequence). Trimming stripped 3 bases from V and 0 bases from J, with 9 bases between. The CDR3 has 14 residues. CDR3 in DNA: TGTGCCAGCAGTTTCACGGGGAGCTCCTACGAGCAGTACTTC. Translation: CASSFTGSSYEQYF.

This chain links TRBV4-1 with TRBJ2-1, with 12 bases aligning to TRBD2. The V gene's germline CDR1 is MGHRA and CDR2 YSYEKL. The CDR3 runs to 16 residues. The trim removed 6 bases at V and 10 bases at J, leaving 13 bases unmatched. The CDR3 loop is CASSQYLAGGQEEQFF. DNA for the CDR3: TGCGCCAGCAGTCAATATCTAGCGGGAGGGCAGGAGGAGCAGTTCTTC.

As regards this clone: Other DNA sequences within the sample encode an identical CDR3. The chain links TRBV4-3 to TRBJ2-1, with 9 nucleotides matching TRBD2. Germline values: CDR1 LGHNA, CDR2 YSLEER. The length of the CDR3 is 17 residues. The junction had 11 bases not matched to a gene; V was cut back by 2 bases and J by 6 bases. The CDR3 region has the DNA TGCGCCAGCAGCCAACGGGAGGGGTTAGCGGGAGTCAATGAGCAGTTCTTC. Amino acids: CASSQREGLAGVNEQFF.

This chain uses TRBV9 with TRBJ2-3; 8 bases line up with TRBD1. Germline assignment: CDR1 SGDLS and CDR2 YYNGEE. V lost 4 bases and J lost 3; bases outside the gene matches: 16. The CDR3 extends over 18 amino acids. CDR3 nucleotides: TGTGCCAGCAGCCGCCGCAGGGGGCCGATGTCGGGTACAGATACGCAGTATTTT. Translation: CASSRRRGPMSGTDTQYF.

The CDR3 reads CASSRGSGTDTQYF. The CDR3 DNA sequence: TGCGCCAGCAGCCGCGGGTCCGGGACAGATACGCAGTATTTT. This chain joins TRBV5-1 and TRBJ2-3, with D perhaps matching TRBD2 (5 bases). This CDR3 comprises 14 residues. Germline V gene sequence: CDR1 SGHRS, CDR2 YFSETQ. Deletions cut 4 bases from V and 3 bases from J, with 12 bases between.

The rearrangement joins TRBV7-2 to TRBJ1-2; D not certain. V gave up 0 bases and J gave up 0 bases, with 8 bases separating them. The CDR3 spans 15 residues. CDR1 and CDR2 from the germline V gene are SGHTA and FQGNSA. Written as DNA, the CDR3 is TGTGCCAGCAGCTTAGCCCGAGAAGCTAACTATGGCTACACCTTC. It codes for CASSLAREANYGYTF.

The rearrangement joins TRBV28 to TRBJ2-7; tentative D call: TRBD1 (5 bases). CDR1 MDHEN and CDR2 SYDVKM come from the germline V gene. CDR3 length: 13 amino acids. Trimming left V 3 bases short and J 5 bases short, with 11 bases between. The CDR3 reads CASSLSAGNEQYF. CDR3 bases: TGTGCCAGCAGTTTGTCGGCAGGGAACGAGCAGTACTTC.

The chain is built from TRBV7-2 and TRBJ1-1; the D gene is possibly TRBD1 (5 bases). The V gene lost 5 bases and the J gene lost 10 bases, with 14 bases spanning the gap. Germline values: CDR1 SGHTA, CDR2 FQGNSA. The CDR3 has 12 residues. CDR3 sequence reads: CASSAGGTGAFF. The CDR3 DNA reads as TGTGCCAGCAGCGCGGGGGGGACGGGAGCTTTCTTT.

The chain recombines TRBV5-4 with TRBJ2-2; possibly TRBD2 for D (7 bases). The CDR3 consists of 17 residues. Trimming stripped 4 bases from V and 6 bases from J, with 22 bases between. Germline loops: CDR1 SGHNT, CDR2 YYREEE (reference sequence). CDR3 nucleotides: TGTGCCAGCAGCCGTACGGGGGGCTCGTCCGTCGCCGGGGAGCTGTTTTTT. Residues: CASSRTGGSSVAGELFF.

The J gene is TRBJ1-5, the V gene TRBV19; 7 bases are a match to TRBD1. This CDR3 spans 14 amino acids. CDR1 is LNHDA and CDR2 is SQIVND in the germline V gene (reference sequence). Germline trimming cut 9 bases from V and 5 bases from J; bases unmatched to any gene: 10. The CDR3 DNA sequence: TGTGCCAGCCTACCCCGGGACAGTTATCAGCCCCAGCATTTT. It yields the protein CASLPRDSYQPQHF.

The chain combines TRBV6-5 with TRBJ2-3, with TRBD2 matching over 8 bases. The CDR3 sequence is 14 residues long. V dropped 6 bases and J dropped 2; count of bases not matched to a gene: 4. Looked up from germline, CDR1 is MNHEY and CDR2 is SVGAGI. The CDR3 is CASSPGLDTDTQYF. The CDR3 DNA is TGTGCCAGCAGCCCGGGACTAGACACAGATACGCAGTATTTT.

The chain links TRBV6-1 to TRBJ1-3; no definite D call. Deletions cut 2 bases from V and 1 base from J, with 9 bases between. This CDR3 is 15 amino acids long. CDR1 MNHNS and CDR2 SASEGT come from the germline V gene. CDR3 region: CASSERGGSGNTIYF. DNA for the CDR3: TGTGCCAGCAGTGAACGGGGAGGTTCTGGAAACACCATATATTTT.

This sequence joins TRBV15 and TRBJ1-2; 8 bases align to TRBD1. V lost 4 bases to trimming and J lost 4 bases; unmatched junction nucleotides: 11. Looked up from germline, CDR1 is LNHNV and CDR2 is YYDKDF (reference sequence). The CDR3 covers 16 residues. The CDR3 DNA reads as TGTGCCACCAGCACTAGGTCGGCAGGGGGCGGCTATGGCTACACCTTC. It codes for CATSTRSAGGGYGYTF.

This chain links TRBV28 with TRBJ1-2, with D tentatively TRBD1 (6 bases). Germline assignment: CDR1 MDHEN and CDR2 SYDVKM. V lost 4 bases and J 1 base, leaving 13 bases between the germline ends. The CDR3 is made up of 15 amino acids. Here the CDR3 reads CASSSQDSFNYGYTF. In DNA, the CDR3 is TGTGCCAGCAGTTCCCAGGACAGTTTTAACTATGGCTACACCTTC.

This chain connects TRBV7-8 to TRBJ1-3, with 9 nucleotides matching TRBD1. The CDR3 has 15 residues. Germline CDR1 reads SGHVS; CDR2 reads FQNEAQ. The V segment lost 0 bases and the J segment 4 bases; nucleotides outside the gene matches: 1. The CDR3 reads CASSLADRGGNTIYF. In DNA form, the CDR3 reads TGTGCCAGCAGCTTAGCAGACAGGGGGGGAAACACCATATATTTT.

The rearrangement joins TRBV19 to TRBJ1-4, with 7 positions matching TRBD1. CDR1 LNHDA and CDR2 SQIVND come from the germline V gene (reference sequence). The CDR3 is 14 amino acids. V lost 6 bases to trimming and J lost 0 bases; unmatched junction nucleotides: 1. CDR3 bases: TGTGCCAGTAGCGACAGGGCAACTAATGAAAAACTGTTTTTT. This gives the protein CASSDRATNEKLFF. Full variable domain (missing parts from reference TRBV19 and TRBJ1-4): DGGITQSPKYLFRKEGQNVTLSCEQNLNHDAMYWYRQDPGQGLRLIYYSQIVNDFQKGDIAEGYSVSREKKESFPLTVTSAQKNPTAFYLCASSDRATNEKLFFGSGTQLSVL.

V gene TRBV29-1 combines with J gene TRBJ1-1; D remains unclear. Per germline, CDR1 SQVTM and CDR2 ANQGSEA. V was cut by 0 bases and J by 4 bases, with 12 bases left in between. This CDR3 contains 14 residues. CDR3 region: CSVEDPWGGTEAFF. As DNA, the CDR3 is TGCAGCGTTGAAGATCCGTGGGGAGGCACTGAAGCTTTCTTT.

With regard to this clone: The sample contains more than one DNA sequence encoding this CDR3. The rearrangement joins TRBV6-5 to TRBJ2-6; D remains unclear. V lost 0 bases and J lost 1, with 7 bases in between. The germline V gene encodes CDR1 MNHEY and CDR2 SVGAGI. There are 16 residues in the CDR3. The chain's CDR3 is CASSYSLRSGANVLTF. The CDR3 region has the DNA TGTGCCAGCAGTTACTCGTTACGGTCTGGGGCCAACGTCCTGACTTTC.

The rearrangement joins TRBV7-9 to TRBJ2-1; a possible D gene is TRBD2 (5 bases). V lost 5 bases and J 4 bases, leaving 15 bases between the germline ends. CDR1 and CDR2 (germline): SEHNR, FQNEAQ (reference sequence). The CDR3 is 15 amino acids. The CDR3 sequence: CASSPPSLIYNEQFF. The DNA for the CDR3 is TGTGCCAGCAGCCCGCCTAGCTTGATATACAATGAGCAGTTCTTC.